The 21 T cell receptor beta chains reported below all come from one sample, sequenced in a study of stem cell transplantation in POMP-related autoinflammatory disease. Sequencing used immunoSEQ multiplex PCR; TCRdb keeps in-frame clones, though not all of them. Among roughly 70,000 clones, roughly 91% were seen once, and the ten largest hold about 0.71%. Sequencing was performed on CD4+ T cells from PBMCs, taken after stem cell transplantation. The receptors come from a human patient with POMP-related autoinflammation and immune dysregulation (PRAID). Some T cells may be transferred from the graft donor.

This clone has just a few counts. The chain has TRBV18 and TRBJ1-5, with unresolved D. The CDR3 totals 16 residues. V shed 3 bases and J shed 1 base, with 13 bases lying between them. From germline, CDR1 is KGHSH and CDR2 LQKENI. The CDR3 DNA reads TGTGCCAGCTCACCCGAGCGAGCATGGAGCAATCAGCCCCAGCATTTT. Its protein is CASSPERAWSNQPQHF.

The V and J genes are TRBV12-3 or TRBV12-4 and TRBJ1-5; D not resolved. Trimming removed 3 bases at V and 7 bases at J, with 7 bases between. The length of the CDR3 is 12 residues. CDR3 region: CASSFSRQPQHF. The CDR3 bases are TGTGCCAGCAGTTTTAGCAGACAGCCCCAGCATTTT.

The chain couples TRBV5-5 to TRBJ2-7; 7 nucleotides match TRBD1. Germline lookup yields CDR1 SGHKS and CDR2 YYEKEE (reference sequence). V gave up 2 bases and J gave up 0 bases; unmatched junction bases: 5. The CDR3 is made up of 15 amino acids. The CDR3 protein is CASSLGDRDSYEQYV. DNA of the CDR3: TGTGCCAGCAGCTTAGGAGACAGGGACTCCTACGAGCAGTACGTC.

This clone came up once. The chain recombines TRBV10-2 with TRBJ2-1; 11 nucleotides match TRBD2. Germline V CDR1 and CDR2: WSHSY, SAAADI. The CDR3 has 14 amino acids. J was trimmed by 6 bases and V by 7 bases; bases with no gene match: 5. The CDR3 sequence is CASTLAGGSNEQFF. The CDR3 region has the DNA TGCGCCAGCACTTTAGCGGGGGGGAGCAATGAGCAGTTCTTC.

This rearrangement joins TRBV10-3 to TRBJ1-6; the match to TRBD1 covers 7 bases. This CDR3 comprises 14 residues. In germline, CDR1 is ENHRY, CDR2 SYGVKD. The V gene end was trimmed by 0 bases and the J gene end by 11 bases; junction bases not matched to a gene: 4. The CDR3 loop reads CAISESLQGPPLHF. The CDR3 DNA reads as TGTGCCATCAGTGAGTCCCTACAGGGGCCACCCCTCCACTTT.

The rearrangement joins TRBV10-3 to TRBJ2-7; 9 bases are a match to TRBD2. This CDR3 region has 16 residues. The V segment lost 3 bases and the J segment 8 bases; nucleotides outside the gene matches: 14. Germline V lookup: CDR1 ENHRY, CDR2 SYGVKD. The CDR3 coding sequence is TGTGCCATCAGTGAACGACTAGCGGTCCCGGCGTTGCAGCAGTACTTC. Amino acid sequence: CAISERLAVPALQQYF.

The chain links TRBV5-1 to TRBJ2-3; 8 bases are shared with TRBD2. V shed 3 bases, J shed 4 bases, and the junction held 4 bases outside the gene matches. This CDR3 has 14 amino acids. CDR1 and CDR2 from the germline V gene are SGHRS and YFSETQ. The CDR3 region has the DNA TGCGCCAGCAGCTACCGAGCGGGAGCAGATACGCAGTATTTT. Residues: CASSYRAGADTQYF.

The chain combines TRBV6-5 with TRBJ1-2; D is perhaps TRBD1 (6 bases). Per the germline V gene, CDR1 is MNHEY and CDR2 is SVGAGI. The CDR3 length is 12 residues. V was pared by 6 bases and J by 8 bases, with 13 bases between. The CDR3 loop reads CASRLGAGGYTF. Written as DNA, the CDR3 is TGTGCCAGCAGACTGGGGGCCGGCGGCTACACCTTC.

The chain couples TRBV4-1 to TRBJ1-2; 7 bases fit TRBD1. Looked up from germline, CDR1 is MGHRA and CDR2 is YSYEKL. CDR3 length equals 17 residues. V dropped 3 bases and J dropped 7; count of bases not matched to a gene: 17. The DNA for the CDR3 is TGCGCCAGCAGCCAGACAGGGTCCCAAGGGGGGGGAATTGGCTACACCTTC. It encodes CASSQTGSQGGGIGYTF.

This clone has a handful of counts. This chain links TRBV18 with TRBJ1-3; D uncertain. Germline V gene sequence: CDR1 KGHSH, CDR2 LQKENI. The CDR3 is 13 amino acids. Trimming cost V 10 bases and J 0 bases, with 10 bases left between them. The CDR3 sequence: CATRQGSGNTIYF. In DNA, the CDR3 is TGTGCCACTCGACAAGGCTCTGGAAACACCATATATTTT.

This chain joins TRBV2 and TRBJ1-6; D is unclear. V gave up 0 bases and J gave up 7 bases, with 10 bases separating them. The CDR3 spans 15 residues. Germline V gives CDR1 SNHLY, CDR2 FYNNEI. CDR3 bases: TGTGCCAGCAGTGAAGCGCGGGTGCCCAATTCACCCCTCCACTTT. Protein product: CASSEARVPNSPLHF.

The chain is built from TRBV2 and TRBJ2-7; TRBD2 matches at 12 bases. Germline assignment: CDR1 SNHLY and CDR2 FYNNEI. CDR3 size: 14 residues. V lost 6 bases and J lost 7; bases outside the gene matches: 7. CDR3 protein: CASRTSGSMREQYF. The CDR3, as DNA: TGTGCCAGCAGGACTAGCGGGAGTATGCGGGAGCAGTACTTC. Combining the CDR3 with reference TRBV2 and TRBJ2-7 gives the whole variable domain EPEVTQTPSHQVTQMGQEVILRCVPISNHLYFYWYRQILGQKVEFLVSFYNNEISEKSEIFDDQFSVERPDGSNFTLKIRSTKLEDSAMYFCASRTSGSMREQYFGPGTRLTVT.

This clone was detected once. The chain combines TRBV11-2 with TRBJ1-1; D might be TRBD1 (5 bases). Germline V lookup: CDR1 SGHAT, CDR2 FQNNGV. The ends were cut back, 4 bases at V and 7 bases at J, with 22 bases in the middle. CDR3 length equals 16 residues. The CDR3 DNA sequence: TGTGCCAGCAGCTCATTCTTCGGGGCAGGGATAAGTGAAGCTTTCTTT. It translates to CASSSFFGAGISEAFF.

This sequence joins TRBV11-2 and TRBJ2-1, with 9 bases fitting TRBD2. Per germline, CDR1 SGHAT and CDR2 FQNNGV. J gave up 4 bases and V 1 base, and 2 bases lay outside the gene matches. The CDR3 consists of 15 residues. The CDR3 region has the DNA TGTGCCAGCAGCTTAGGGACTAGCGTTTACAATGAGCAGTTCTTC. This codes for CASSLGTSVYNEQFF. The whole variable domain, remainder taken from reference TRBV11-2 and TRBJ2-1, is EAGVAQSPRYKIIEKRQSVAFWCNPISGHATLYWYQQILGQGPKLLIQFQNNGVVDDSQLPKDRFSAERLKGVDSTLKIQPAKLEDSAVYLCASSLGTSVYNEQFFGPGTRLTVL.

V is TRBV5-1 and J is TRBJ2-5; no clear D. With 0 bases removed from V and 7 bases from J, the gap between germline ends came to 16 bases. CDR1 is SGHRS, CDR2 YFSETQ, per germline. The CDR3 loop spans 15 amino acids. CDR3 nucleotide sequence: TGCGCCAGCAGCTTGGAAAGGGCGCATGATGGGACCCAGTACTTC. Its translation: CASSLERAHDGTQYF.

This chain uses TRBV28 with TRBJ2-1; 9 nucleotides align to TRBD1. CDR1 MDHEN and CDR2 SYDVKM come from the germline V gene. The CDR3 consists of 15 residues. V trimming: 5 bases; J trimming: 4 bases; junction bases outside the gene matches: 6. Here the CDR3 DNA reads TGTGCCAGCAGTCTCCGACAGGGGGGGTACAATGAGCAGTTCTTC. Its translation: CASSLRQGGYNEQFF.

The chain recombines TRBV3-1 (or the pseudogene TRBV3-2) with TRBJ2-2; D is uncertain. Germline V gene lookup returns CDR1 LGHDT and CDR2 YNNKEL (reference sequence). The length of the CDR3 is 15 residues. Deletions cut 1 base from V and 4 bases from J, with 10 bases between. In DNA, the CDR3 is TGTGCCAGCAGCCAAGTTGGCGTTGGCACCGGGGAGCTGTTTTTT. This translates into CASSQVGVGTGELFF.

The chain joins TRBV27 to TRBJ1-2; TRBD1 agrees at 9 bases. In germline, CDR1 is MNHEY, CDR2 SMNVEV (reference sequence). Trimming removed 7 bases from V and 2 bases from J; junction bases left unmatched: 11. The CDR3 extends over 16 amino acids. The CDR3 coding sequence is TGTGCCAGCACCACGACAGGGGGACAAGGCAACTATGGCTACACCTTC. Translated: CASTTTGGQGNYGYTF.

In its sample, this clone is medium-sized (0.01 to 0.1%). The rearrangement links TRBV19 to TRBJ2-1; D is unclear. Between the trimmed V and J ends, which lost 4 bases and 7 bases, there was a span of 5 bases. CDR1 and CDR2 (germline): LNHDA, SQIVND (reference sequence). CDR3 size: 11 residues. The CDR3 DNA reads as TGTGCCAGTAGTACTCGGAATGAGCAGTTCTTC. Protein: CASSTRNEQFF.

The chain employs TRBV25-1 and TRBJ2-7; no clear D gene. Germline V gives CDR1 MGHDK, CDR2 SYGVNS. Between the trimmed V and J ends, which lost 2 bases and 10 bases, there was a span of 18 bases. This CDR3 has 14 residues. The CDR3: CASSEPGLAGRQYV. In DNA form, the CDR3 reads TGTGCCAGCAGTGAACCAGGTTTAGCAGGTCGTCAGTACGTC.

V usage is TRBV18 and J usage is TRBJ1-6, with no clear D. V shed 4 bases and J shed 4 bases, with 2 bases lying between them. Germline V CDR1 and CDR2: KGHSH, LQKENI. The CDR3 has 12 amino acids. CDR3 bases: TGTGCCAGCTCACAATATAATTCACCCCTCCACTTT. Encoded protein: CASSQYNSPLHF.